This T cell receptor beta chain was sequenced during a study of T cells in Graves' hyperthyroidism and ophthalmopathy. Regarding the study as a whole: A model of 13 V-J features distinguished ophthalmopathy from stable hyperthyroidism. Most thyroid clonotypes expanded above 0.001 appeared in blood too.

The CDR3 length is 14 residues. Germline CDR1 MGHRA, CDR2 YSYEKL. V was trimmed by 1 base and J by 4 bases, leaving 11 bases between them. Exclusion of patients followed from uncontrolled infection, other autoimmune disease, pregnancy or lactation. Amplification of TCR beta CDR3 regions used RNA as the template. The TCR CDR3 first-round RT-PCR relied on the HTBI primer set. TCRdb re-derived calls from the multiplex PCR reads in MiXCR, one entry per CDR3 protein. The table lists approximately 420,000 distinct CDR3 sequences, around 13% of them singletons, with approximately 5.3% in the top ten. Of note for this clonotype: Its specificity is unknown.

The sample was blood. The V and J genes are TRBV4-1 and TRBJ2-7; D ambiguous. The TCR sequence derives from a young woman with Graves' hyperthyroidism. CDR3 DNA: TGCGCCAGCAGCCAAGTGGCGACAACTTACGAGCAGTACTTC. It encodes CASSQVATTYEQYF.